This entry features one T cell receptor beta chain sequence. The data stem from a study of control samples from healthy donors and cancer patients. Trimming left V 3 bases short and J 2 bases short, with 14 bases between. The CDR3 is 16 amino acids. Germline CDR1 is SEHNR and CDR2 is FQNEAQ (reference sequence). The data were produced by immunoSEQ multiplex PCR, yet TCRdb's version contains in-frame clones alone and is incomplete. The table records roughly 70,000 clones, about 94% of them present only once. The sequenced sample was blood. The receptor was isolated from a woman aged 25 to 39 in good health. The chain links TRBV7-9 to TRBJ1-5; a possible D gene is TRBD1 (6 bases). The CDR3 bases are TGTGCCAGCAGCTTCGTACAGGGAAGCGGCAATCAGCCCCAGCATTTT. Amino acid sequence: CASSFVQGSGNQPQHF. Based on the CDR3 plus reference TRBV7-9 and TRBJ1-5, the full variable domain is DTGVSQNPRHKITKRGQNVTFRCDPISEHNRLYWYRQTLGQGPEFLTYFQNEAQLEKSRLLSDRFSAERPKGSFSTLEIQRTEQGDSAMYLCASSFVQGSGNQPQHFGDGTRLSIL.